This entry features one T cell receptor beta chain sequence. Per the authors' pipeline: Estimation of nucleated cell counts relied on the amplification of reference gene primers. Clones were read by immunoSEQ multiplex PCR, and TCRdb kept only the in-frame ones, dropping some. The V and J calls and clone size are taken from that table; D and trimming were inferred from the DNA. The table shows fewer than 200,000 clones, with around 85% occurring only once. These data are taken from a study of blood T cell repertoires in COVID-19. Across the study: COVID-19 samples collected from the United States, Italy and Spain covered acute and convalescent phases. The analysed material was cDNA or gDNA that came from T cells, B-cell-depleted T cells, or PBMCs.

V lost 2 bases, J lost 1 base, and 1 base stayed unmatched. The CDR3 is 14 amino acids. CDR1 and CDR2 from the germline V gene are SGHRS and YFSETQ. The sample comprised peripheral blood. The gene calls are TRBV5-1 and TRBJ2-5; 8 nucleotides agree with TRBD2. The TCR comes from a human donor with acute or convalescent COVID-19. The donor label of this sample is uncertain. CDR3: CASSFAGGQETQYF. As DNA, the CDR3 is TGCGCCAGCAGCTTTGCGGGGGGCCAAGAGACCCAGTACTTC.